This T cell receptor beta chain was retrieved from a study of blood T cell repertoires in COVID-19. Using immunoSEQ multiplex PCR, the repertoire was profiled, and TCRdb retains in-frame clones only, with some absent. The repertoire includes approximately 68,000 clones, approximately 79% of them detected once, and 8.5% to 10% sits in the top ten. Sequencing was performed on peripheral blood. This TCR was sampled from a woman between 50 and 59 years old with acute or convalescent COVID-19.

The CDR3 DNA reads TGTGCCAGCAGTTACTCGGACAAGCGGGGGGGCACAGATACGCAGTATTTT. Its protein product is CASSYSDKRGGTDTQYF. V usage is TRBV6-2 or TRBV6-3 and J usage is TRBJ2-3; 9 bases align to TRBD2. J was trimmed by 1 base and V by 0 bases; bases with no gene match: 5. The CDR3 runs to 17 residues. CDR1 is MNHEY, CDR2 SVGEGT, per germline.